The 18 T cell receptor beta chains presented below share a single source sample, sequenced in a study of OX40 agonist ivuxolimab in advanced cancers. The data were produced by immunoSEQ multiplex PCR, yet TCRdb's version contains in-frame clones alone and is incomplete. In the table there are around 15,000 clones, around 90% of which are singletons. Sample: CD4+ or CD8+ T cells sorted from blood, taken in a trial of the OX40 agonist ivuxolimab. These receptors originate from an adult with an advanced solid tumor such as melanoma, head and neck, liver or kidney cancer.

The V gene is TRBV5-1, the J gene TRBJ2-2; D gene uncertain. Germline V lookup: CDR1 SGHRS, CDR2 YFSETQ. The CDR3 contains 13 residues. Trimming left V 0 bases short and J 8 bases short, with 8 bases between. CDR3 coding DNA: TGCGCCAGCAGCTTGGGGACCCTGGGGGAGCTGTTTTTT. As protein: CASSLGTLGELFF.

This chain uses TRBV20-1 with TRBJ2-1; D not certain. Germline V gene data show CDR1 as DFQATT and CDR2 as SNEGSKA (reference sequence). V lost 4 bases and J 3 bases, leaving 4 bases between the germline ends. The CDR3 sequence is 11 residues long. DNA of the CDR3: TGCAGTGCTATGCACTACAATGAGCAGTTCTTC. Encoded protein: CSAMHYNEQFF.

The chain recombines TRBV5-5 with TRBJ2-1, with 15 bases matching TRBD2. This CDR3 comprises 20 residues. V was clipped by 0 bases and J by 2 bases; unmatched bases: 9. Per germline, CDR1 SGHKS and CDR2 YYEKEE (reference sequence). Here the CDR3 DNA reads TGTGCCAGCAGCTTGGAGGGGGGACTAGCGGGAGGACCACCCTACAATGAGCAGTTCTTC. As protein: CASSLEGGLAGGPPYNEQFF.

The gene calls are TRBV21-1 and TRBJ1-5. TRBV21-1 is a pseudogene locus. The CDR3 loop spans 19 amino acids. CDR3 sequence (DNA): TGTGCCAGCAGCAATTGGTTCTTGGGGGGAGGGGCATACAATCAGCCCCAGCATTTT. This translates into CASSNWFLGGGAYNQPQHF.

The chain has TRBV27 and TRBJ2-5, with 10 bases matching TRBD2. V was pared by 5 bases and J by 5 bases, with 11 bases of the junction left unmatched. The V gene's germline CDR1 is MNHEY and CDR2 SMNVEV (reference sequence). The CDR3 runs to 16 residues. The chain's CDR3 is CASSPLAGDWGETQYF. The CDR3 nucleotides are TGTGCCAGCAGTCCCCTAGCGGGAGATTGGGGGGAGACCCAGTACTTC.

The gene calls are TRBV4-1 and TRBJ2-5; 11 nucleotides match TRBD2. This CDR3 region has 16 residues. V was clipped by 3 bases and J by 2 bases; unmatched bases: 5. The germline CDR1 and CDR2 sequences are MGHRA and YSYEKL. The CDR3 DNA reads TGCGCCAGCAGCCACGCCGGGACTAGCGGACAAGAGACCCAGTACTTC. Its protein is CASSHAGTSGQETQYF.

This chain links TRBV4-1 with TRBJ2-1; TRBD2 matches at 7 bases. This CDR3 comprises 16 residues. The V and J ends lost 4 bases and 0 bases, in that order; junction bases with no gene match: 6. Germline lookup yields CDR1 MGHRA and CDR2 YSYEKL. CDR3 in amino acids: CASSRSTSNSYNEQFF. The CDR3 DNA is TGCGCCAGCAGCCGATCGACTAGCAACTCCTACAATGAGCAGTTCTTC.

The V gene is TRBV11-1, the J gene TRBJ1-2; weak D call: TRBD1 (5 bases). V was clipped by 5 bases and J by 9 bases, with 22 bases between them. CDR3 size: 15 residues. CDR1 and CDR2 (germline): SGHAT, FQDESV (reference sequence). In DNA, the CDR3 is TGTGCCAGCAGCCCTGAAACAGGTCTCGTTCCAAGCTACACCTTC. This encodes CASSPETGLVPSYTF.

This chain joins TRBV5-4 and TRBJ2-5; D perhaps matches TRBD2 (6 bases). Germline lookup yields CDR1 SGHNT and CDR2 YYREEE (reference sequence). The CDR3 extends over 15 amino acids. Deletions cut 4 bases from V and 5 bases from J, with 18 bases between. DNA for the CDR3: TGTGCCAGCAGCCTACCCCTGCGGGATCGGGAGACCCAGTACTTC. This encodes CASSLPLRDRETQYF.

The V gene is TRBV2, the J gene TRBJ1-4; D possibly corresponds to TRBD1 (5 bases). V lost 10 bases and J 8 bases, leaving 20 bases between the germline ends. CDR1 and CDR2 (germline): SNHLY, FYNNEI. The CDR3 is made up of 14 amino acids. The CDR3 spells CATRSFQGGEKLFF. In DNA form, the CDR3 reads TGTGCCACCAGGTCATTCCAGGGAGGAGAAAAACTGTTTTTT.

The gene calls are TRBV5-1 and TRBJ2-7; 8 nucleotides align to TRBD2. Germline lookup yields CDR1 SGHRS and CDR2 YFSETQ. Germline trimming cut 4 bases from V and 2 bases from J; bases unmatched to any gene: 11. This CDR3 is built from 16 residues. The CDR3 nucleotides are TGCGCCAGCAGCCACCCTGCTAGCGGGCCTCCCTACGAGCAGTACTTC. Protein sequence: CASSHPASGPPYEQYF.

This chain connects TRBV28 to TRBJ2-1; 9 positions match TRBD1. Germline loops: CDR1 MDHEN, CDR2 SYDVKM. V gave up 0 bases and J gave up 3 bases; unmatched junction bases: 9. The CDR3 extends over 18 amino acids. The CDR3 DNA reads as TGTGCCAGCAGTTTATGGGGATTGGGACAGGGTTTCTACAATGAGCAGTTCTTC. Protein sequence: CASSLWGLGQGFYNEQFF.

The genes are TRBV6-1 and TRBJ1-5; D unclear. Germline CDR1 is MNHNS and CDR2 is SASEGT. Trimming shortened V by 7 bases and J by 1 base, and 14 bases separated the two germline ends. CDR3 length: 15 amino acids. CDR3 DNA: TGTGCCAGCACCGATTGGACGGCAAGCAATCAGCCCCAGCATTTT. As protein: CASTDWTASNQPQHF.

The chain couples TRBV6-6 to TRBJ2-7; 8 bases align to TRBD1. Germline V gene lookup returns CDR1 MNHNY and CDR2 SVGAGI (reference sequence). The J segment lost 5 bases and the V segment lost 7 bases, leaving 10 bases of the junction unmatched. The CDR3 sequence is 14 residues long. This CDR3 reads CASNRPGTGDEQYF. The CDR3 region has the DNA TGTGCCAGCAACCGACCCGGGACAGGCGACGAGCAGTACTTC.

V is TRBV4-1 and J is TRBJ1-4; no clear D. This CDR3 has 12 amino acids. Germline CDR1 is MGHRA and CDR2 is YSYEKL. Deletions cut 3 bases from V and 4 bases from J, with 3 bases between. The CDR3 region has the DNA TGCGCCAGCAGCCACAGTAATGAAAAACTGTTTTTT. As protein: CASSHSNEKLFF.

The V gene is TRBV7-9, the J gene TRBJ2-1, with 9 positions matching TRBD2. CDR1 SEHNR and CDR2 FQNEAQ come from the germline V gene (reference sequence). The CDR3 runs to 15 residues. Trimming at V came to 5 bases and at J to 8 bases, leaving 10 bases not matched to a gene. The CDR3 nucleotides are TGTGCCAGCAGCCCTGGACTAGCGACACAACATGAGCAGTTCTTC. Translation: CASSPGLATQHEQFF.

The genes are TRBV9 and TRBJ1-2; D is uncertain. V shed 1 base and J shed 6 bases, with 13 bases lying between them. The germline gives CDR1 SGDLS, CDR2 YYNGEE. The CDR3 sequence is 14 residues long. The CDR3 loop reads CASSVSLGLDGYTF. The CDR3 DNA follows: TGTGCCAGCAGCGTAAGCTTGGGGTTGGATGGCTACACCTTC.

For the CDR3, the DNA is TGTGCCAGTAGTGTAGCCCCGACAGCTAACTATGGCTACACCTTC. Its translation: CASSVAPTANYGYTF. J is TRBJ1-2 and V is TRBV19, with D possibly matching TRBD1 (5 bases). CDR1 LNHDA and CDR2 SQIVND come from the germline V gene (reference sequence). CDR3 length: 15 residues. V lost 5 bases, J lost 0 bases, and 13 bases lay in between.